This entry is about one T cell receptor beta chain. Its antigen is undetermined. The J segment lost 4 bases and the V segment lost 4 bases, leaving 10 bases of the junction unmatched. From germline, CDR1 is LGHNA and CDR2 YNFKEQ. CDR3 length equals 18 residues. PCR employed 60 Vbeta and 13 Jbeta primers. Produced via immunoSEQ multiplex PCR; TCRdb's table is partial and in-frame only. Here the sample table reports 40,000 or so clones. This entry belongs to a study of cytomegalovirus exposure and HLA in healthy donors. Study background: Earlier results showed roughly 120 million unique TCR beta sequences derived from approximately 180 million T cells. Broader study findings: Earlier analysis looked at TCR beta V segments, and most were productive about 90% or about 30% of the time. Overall, 164 TCR beta chains were annotated as cytomegalovirus-associated.

Material for sequencing was PBMCs. This clonotype was sampled from a man aged 30-40 years in good health and CMV-seronegative. The gene calls are TRBV4-2 and TRBJ2-1, with 13 nucleotides matching TRBD2. In nucleotides, the CDR3 is TGTGCCAGCAGCCGAGGGACTAGCGGGATTGCGGGGTACAATGAGCAGTTCTTC. Translated, it gives CASSRGTSGIAGYNEQFF.